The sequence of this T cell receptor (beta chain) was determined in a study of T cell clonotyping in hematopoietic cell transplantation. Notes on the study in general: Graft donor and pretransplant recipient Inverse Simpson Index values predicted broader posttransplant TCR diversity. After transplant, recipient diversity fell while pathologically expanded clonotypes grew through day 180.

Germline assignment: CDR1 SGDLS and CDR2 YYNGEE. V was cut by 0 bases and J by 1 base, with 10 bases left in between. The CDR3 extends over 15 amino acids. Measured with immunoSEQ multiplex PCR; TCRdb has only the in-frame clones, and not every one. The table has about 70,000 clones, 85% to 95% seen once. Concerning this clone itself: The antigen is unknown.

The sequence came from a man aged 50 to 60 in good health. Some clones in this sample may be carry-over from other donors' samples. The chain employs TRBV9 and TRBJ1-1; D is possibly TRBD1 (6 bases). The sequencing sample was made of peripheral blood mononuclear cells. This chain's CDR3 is CASSVGRRGNTEAFF. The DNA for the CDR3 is TGTGCCAGCAGCGTAGGTCGCAGGGGGAACACTGAAGCTTTCTTT.